The source of this T cell receptor beta chain is a study of blood T cell repertoires in COVID-19. Study as a whole: Sites in the United States, Italy and Spain provided acute and convalescent COVID-19 samples. Sources were T cells, B-cell-depleted T cells, or PBMCs; the material itself was cDNA or gDNA.

This clone was seen once. The CDR3 spans 16 residues. Germline CDR1 is MNHEY and CDR2 is SVGAGI. The trim removed 2 bases at V and 3 bases at J, leaving 6 bases unmatched. TCRdb's table, derived via immunoSEQ multiplex PCR, lists solely in-frame clones and lacks some. The sample includes approximately 140,000 clones, approximately 87% of them seen just once. Sequencing was performed on peripheral blood. The sequence came from a man aged 65 to 79 with active COVID-19. V usage is TRBV6-5 and J usage is TRBJ2-7, with 11 positions matching TRBD2. The CDR3 nucleotides are TGTGCCAGCAGTTACCCTGGGACTAGCGGACTCTACGAGCAGTACTTC. Translating it yields CASSYPGTSGLYEQYF.